This T cell receptor beta chain was observed in a study of pediatric ulcerative colitis. Regarding the study as a whole: Repertoires came from total lymphocyte DNA, so rare subsets like regulatory T cells may be missed.

One to two pinch biopsies were taken from the rectum during colonoscopy. The diagnostic colonoscopy in ulcerative colitis patients preceded any immunosuppressive treatment. About this clone: No antigen is known for it.

The germline V gene has CDR1 LNHNV and CDR2 YYDKDF (reference sequence). V lost 3 bases, J lost 6 bases, and 26 bases lay in between. The CDR3 is 18 residues long. Sequencing was at survey level. Sequencing was performed with immunoSEQ multiplex PCR; in TCRdb, only in-frame clones are kept and a portion is missing. Of about 36,000 clones in the sample, roughly 72% were seen once. The gene calls are TRBV15 and TRBJ1-1; D is unresolved. Sequenced input: gut tissue. This receptor was identified in a boy aged 5-17 years with moderate ulcerative colitis. The CDR3 sequence: CATSSVISRQPLNAEAFF. The CDR3 nucleotides are TGTGCCACCAGCAGTGTAATATCGAGGCAGCCATTAAACGCTGAAGCTTTCTTT.